A selection of T cell receptor beta chains follows, all from one sample in a study of T cell changes during pregnancy in multiple sclerosis. Data came from immunoSEQ multiplex PCR; TCRdb stores just in-frame clones and leaves some out. The data show around 60,000 clones, around 94% seen once. Material: CD8+ T cells from peripheral blood mononuclear cells, obtained in the third trimester of pregnancy. Receptor source: a female donor with multiple sclerosis, enrolled in a pregnancy study. Both conserved end residues are part of each CDR3.

v_call: TRBV5-1; j_call: TRBJ2-3; cdr3_aa: CASSFGTRGPLGTDTQYF
v_call: TRBV13; j_call: TRBJ1-2; cdr3_aa: CASSLVGYNYGYTF
v_call: TRBV21-1; j_call: TRBJ1-3; cdr3_aa: CASSKAGQGACGNTIYF
v_call: TRBV27; j_call: TRBJ1-5; cdr3_aa: CASSFPGPNQPQHF
v_call: TRBV6-6; j_call: TRBJ2-1; cdr3_aa: CASSYQATYNEQFF
v_call: TRBV19; j_call: TRBJ2-5; cdr3_aa: CASSTRSEEAQETQYF
v_call: TRBV6-1; j_call: TRBJ2-5; cdr3_aa: CASSLGGEAETQYF
v_call: TRBV13; j_call: TRBJ1-2; cdr3_aa: CASSLGLQGAGYGYTF
v_call: TRBV5-1; j_call: TRBJ1-1; cdr3_aa: CASSYGDRGPEAFF
v_call: TRBV4-1; j_call: TRBJ2-7; cdr3_aa: CASSQVKGGDYEQYF
v_call: TRBV6-1; j_call: TRBJ2-5; cdr3_aa: CASTSGQGIQETQYF
v_call: TRBV4-2; j_call: TRBJ1-3; cdr3_aa: CASSQETGVNTIYF
v_call: TRBV4-1; j_call: TRBJ1-1; cdr3_aa: CASSQADKNTEAFF
v_call: TRBV9; j_call: TRBJ2-1; cdr3_aa: CASSGTEREYEQFF
v_call: TRBV29-1; j_call: TRBJ1-1; cdr3_aa: CSVDGTGMGTEAFF
v_call: TRBV25-1; j_call: TRBJ1-4; cdr3_aa: CASSIRDSLFHTNEKLFF
v_call: TRBV6-1; j_call: TRBJ2-1; cdr3_aa: CASSEGLGDRSYNEQFF
v_call: TRBV7-9; j_call: TRBJ2-5; cdr3_aa: CASSPRTELLGETQYF
v_call: TRBV4-3; j_call: TRBJ1-2; cdr3_aa: CASGQGGTYGYTF
v_call: TRBV13; j_call: TRBJ1-5; cdr3_aa: CASSLWGRGSYQPQHF
v_call: TRBV2; j_call: TRBJ2-1; cdr3_aa: CAPRDRNNEQFF
v_call: TRBV5-4; j_call: TRBJ2-7; cdr3_aa: CASSLARDEQYF
v_call: TRBV27; j_call: TRBJ2-7; cdr3_aa: CASSLKMRTGEDEQYF
v_call: TRBV13; j_call: TRBJ2-5; cdr3_aa: CASSSDRDGRETQYF
v_call: TRBV30; j_call: TRBJ1-1; cdr3_aa: CAWSVATPSGAFF
v_call: TRBV28; j_call: TRBJ2-3; cdr3_aa: CASSFRAGGSVTQYF
v_call: TRBV6-1; j_call: TRBJ2-5; cdr3_aa: CASRTGIQETQYF
v_call: TRBV4-3; j_call: TRBJ2-7; cdr3_aa: CASSQDRGSYEQYF
v_call: TRBV12-5; j_call: TRBJ1-1; cdr3_aa: CASSLTGGDTEAFF
v_call: TRBV28; j_call: TRBJ2-4; cdr3_aa: CARLDIQYF
v_call: TRBV7-6; j_call: TRBJ1-1; cdr3_aa: CASSLGGALNTEAFF
v_call: TRBV14; j_call: TRBJ2-5; cdr3_aa: CASSPRLAEETQYF
v_call: TRBV29-1; j_call: TRBJ2-7; cdr3_aa: CSAGQDFYEQYF
v_call: TRBV5-5; j_call: TRBJ1-1; cdr3_aa: CASSLDPGGNEAFF
v_call: TRBV9; j_call: TRBJ2-7; cdr3_aa: CASSVAETSGSYLGYEQYF
v_call: TRBV6-1; j_call: TRBJ1-1; cdr3_aa: CASSVLGGTALNTEAFF
v_call: TRBV2; j_call: TRBJ2-7; cdr3_aa: CASRVGSQYYEQYF
v_call: TRBV5-4; j_call: TRBJ2-7; cdr3_aa: CASSSDSYEQYF
v_call: TRBV28; j_call: TRBJ1-1; cdr3_aa: CASSPIQGWTEAFF
v_call: TRBV19; j_call: TRBJ2-7; cdr3_aa: CASSIGREGPYEQYF
v_call: TRBV7-9; j_call: TRBJ2-2; cdr3_aa: CASVVLRQLHWELFF
v_call: TRBV7-2; j_call: TRBJ1-1; cdr3_aa: CASSFSRGLALNTEAFF
v_call: TRBV5-1; j_call: TRBJ2-2; cdr3_aa: CASSPVVAGGIGNTGELFF
v_call: TRBV28; j_call: TRBJ2-1; cdr3_aa: CASSLGRVGTSGRSYNEQFF
v_call: TRBV2; j_call: TRBJ2-7; cdr3_aa: CASSGWLVSGRIYEQYF
v_call: TRBV6-4; j_call: TRBJ2-1; cdr3_aa: CASSDKTSGGYNEQFF
v_call: TRBV21-1; j_call: TRBJ2-1; cdr3_aa: CAGPTGTLGHEQFF
v_call: TRBV6-4; j_call: TRBJ2-3; cdr3_aa: CASSDETSGVTDTQYF
v_call: TRBV19; j_call: TRBJ1-1; cdr3_aa: CASSSQTWEGAFF
v_call: TRBV27; j_call: TRBJ2-3; cdr3_aa: CASSLRKASGSTDTQYF
v_call: TRBV19; j_call: TRBJ2-1; cdr3_aa: CASSIAGISSYNEQFF
v_call: TRBV11-2; j_call: TRBJ2-7; cdr3_aa: CASSSLTRKGYEQYF
v_call: TRBV7-2; j_call: TRBJ2-7; cdr3_aa: CASSLGLSRSYEQYF
v_call: TRBV7-7; j_call: TRBJ2-1; cdr3_aa: CASSRTRDLGNEQFF
v_call: TRBV6-4; j_call: TRBJ2-5; cdr3_aa: CASSPATSGIETQYF
v_call: TRBV7-2; j_call: TRBJ1-5; cdr3_aa: CASSLGESNQPQHF
v_call: TRBV2; j_call: TRBJ2-7; cdr3_aa: CATREAYEQYF
v_call: TRBV7-3; j_call: TRBJ1-1; cdr3_aa: CASSLRADSNTEAFF
v_call: TRBV19; j_call: TRBJ2-5; cdr3_aa: CASSMNGPETQYF
v_call: TRBV28; j_call: TRBJ1-1; cdr3_aa: CASSFYPLSGTENTEAFF